The TCR beta chain described here comes from a study of cytomegalovirus exposure and HLA in healthy donors. V was pared by 0 bases and J by 4 bases, with 16 bases between. CDR1 is SGHRS and CDR2 is YFSETQ in the germline V gene. The CDR3 loop spans 16 amino acids. PCR used 60 Vbeta primers and 13 Jbeta primers. Method: immunoSEQ multiplex PCR; TCRdb's copy keeps in-frame clones and lacks some. This sample has some 200,000 clones, with under 85% found just once. Of note for this clone: What it recognizes is unknown.

Study findings and constraints: When analyzed later, a missense DCLRE1C variant was found to be linked to TCR beta V- and J-gene trimming. Researchers counted around 150 TCR beta chains as cytomegalovirus-associated. Differences between HLA loci emerged in a later analysis of TCR association rates, with DRB1 most and HLA-C fewest.

The TCR originated in a female donor in good health and CMV-seronegative. The gene calls are TRBV5-1 and TRBJ1-2, with D perhaps matching TRBD1 (6 bases). The sample taken for sequencing was PBMCs. The chain's CDR3 is CASSLVGQGFPYGYTF. The CDR3 DNA follows: TGCGCCAGCAGCTTGGTGGGGCAGGGGTTCCCCTATGGCTACACCTTC.